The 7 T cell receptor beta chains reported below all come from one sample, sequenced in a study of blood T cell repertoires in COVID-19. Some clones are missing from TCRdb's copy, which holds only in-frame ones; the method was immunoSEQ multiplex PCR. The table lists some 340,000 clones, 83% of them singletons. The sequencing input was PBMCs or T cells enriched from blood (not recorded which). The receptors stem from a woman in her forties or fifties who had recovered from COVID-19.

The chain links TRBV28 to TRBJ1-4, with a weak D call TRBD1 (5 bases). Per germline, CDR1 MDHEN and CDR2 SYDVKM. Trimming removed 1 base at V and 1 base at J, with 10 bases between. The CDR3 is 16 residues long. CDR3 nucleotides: TGTGCCAGCAGTTTATTGGGGGGAGGAACTAATGAAAAACTGTTTTTT. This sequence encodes CASSLLGGGTNEKLFF.

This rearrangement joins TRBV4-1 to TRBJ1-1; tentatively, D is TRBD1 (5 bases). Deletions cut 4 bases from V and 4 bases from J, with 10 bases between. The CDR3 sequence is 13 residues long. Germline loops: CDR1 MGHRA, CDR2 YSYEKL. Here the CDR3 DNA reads TGCGCCAGCAGCCCCGGCAGGGCCACTGAAGCTTTCTTT. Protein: CASSPGRATEAFF.

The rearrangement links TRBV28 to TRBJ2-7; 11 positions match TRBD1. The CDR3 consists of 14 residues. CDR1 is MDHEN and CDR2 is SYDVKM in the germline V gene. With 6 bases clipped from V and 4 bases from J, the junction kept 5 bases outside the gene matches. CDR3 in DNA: TGTGCCAGCAGCCGCGGACAGGGGGCTTACGAGCAGTACTTC. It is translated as CASSRGQGAYEQYF.

The CDR3 region is CASSYESGTGLSNEQFF. The CDR3 nucleotides read TGTGCCAGCAGTTACGAGTCCGGGACTGGTCTCTCCAATGAGCAGTTCTTC. J is TRBJ2-1 and V is TRBV6-2 or TRBV6-3, with D possibly TRBD2 on 6 matching bases. Germline CDR1 is MNHEY and CDR2 is SVGEGT. V was clipped by 2 bases and J by 6 bases, with 20 bases between them. The CDR3 is 17 residues long.

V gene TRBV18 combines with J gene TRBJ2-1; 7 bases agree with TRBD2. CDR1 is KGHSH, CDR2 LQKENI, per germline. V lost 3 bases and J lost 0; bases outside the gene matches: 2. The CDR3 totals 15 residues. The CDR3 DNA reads TGTGCCAGCTCACCGGGGGGGGGCTCCTACAATGAGCAGTTCTTC. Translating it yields CASSPGGGSYNEQFF.

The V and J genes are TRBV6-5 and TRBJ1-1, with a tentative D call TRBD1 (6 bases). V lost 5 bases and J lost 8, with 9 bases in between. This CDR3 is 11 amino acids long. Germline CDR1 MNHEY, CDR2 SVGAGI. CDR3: CASSQTGEAFF. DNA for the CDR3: TGTGCCAGCAGTCAAACAGGGGAAGCTTTCTTT.

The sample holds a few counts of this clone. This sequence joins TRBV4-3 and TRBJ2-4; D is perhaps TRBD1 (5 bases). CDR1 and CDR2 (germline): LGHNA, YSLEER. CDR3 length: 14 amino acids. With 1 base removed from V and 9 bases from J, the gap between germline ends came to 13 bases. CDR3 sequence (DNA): TGCGCCAGCAGCCAAGCATCAGGGTTCAGCATTCAGTACTTC. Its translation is CASSQASGFSIQYF.